The T cell receptor (beta chain) described here comes from a study of blood T cell repertoires in COVID-19. Study-level background: Samples representing acute and convalescent COVID-19 were sourced from the United States, Italy and Spain.

Profiling relied on immunoSEQ multiplex PCR, and the TCRdb table lists in-frame clones only, not all of them. In the table there are 80,000 to 90,000 clones, 65% to 90% of which are singletons. This CDR3 comprises 13 residues. The V end lost 6 bases, the J end lost 14 bases, and 17 bases lay between the germline ends. Sequenced material: peripheral blood. V and J are TRBV12-3 or TRBV12-4 and TRBJ1-6; D may be TRBD1 (5 bases). This receptor was obtained from a man of 80 years or more with active or convalescent COVID-19. CDR3 amino acids: CASSLGAQQALHF. The CDR3 bases are TGTGCCAGCAGCCTTGGGGCTCAACAGGCCCTCCACTTT.